This section outlines one T cell receptor beta chain sequence together with its context. The method was immunoSEQ multiplex PCR; TCRdb's version includes in-frame clones alone and lacks a portion of them. In the table there are approximately 7,000 clones, roughly 74% of which are singletons. The data originate from a study of T cell clones after liver transplantation. The overall study: In this trial, immunosuppression withdrawal was attempted within 2 years of liver transplant. Post-transplant blood was tracked for graft-donor-reactive T cell clones identified in a pre-transplant mixed lymphocyte reaction. Three of eight recipients were HCV-positive; others had non-autoimmune, non-viral indications. Blood was drawn pre-transplant, before withdrawal, and after full or failed withdrawal.

Germline V gives CDR1 SEHNR, CDR2 FQNEAQ (reference sequence). With V trimmed by 4 bases and J by 3 bases, 3 bases remained unmatched. The length of the CDR3 is 15 residues. This sequence joins TRBV7-9 and TRBJ2-3, with 11 bases fitting TRBD1. This sequence was found in a human donor who received a liver transplant. Sequences were derived from CD8+ T cells from blood, sampled before liver transplant. CDR3 protein: CASSSGTGGTDTQYF. The CDR3 nucleotides are TGTGCCAGCAGCTCAGGGACAGGGGGAACAGATACGCAGTATTTT.